The 14 T cell receptor beta chains below all came from one sample that was sequenced in a study of T cell responses to AZD1222 COVID-19 vaccine (dated by TCRdb to 2020 to 2023). What the time point label conveys for this sample: about 28 days (+/-7) after the second vaccine dose. Library prep was done by the immunoSEQ multiplex PCR assay. TCRdb retrieved this table from immuneACCESS and kept in-frame rearrangements only. Not all clones are present; in checked studies, unresolved V genes account for under half, and no reason is known for the remainder. The sample table lists about 130,000 clones, about nine tenths of them with a count of one. The top ten clonotypes cover approximately 2% of the sample. This specimen was peripheral blood, taken 28 days after the second AZD1222 dose. All receptors derive from an adult who received the AZD1222 COVID-19 vaccine.

As DNA, the CDR3 is TGCGCCAGCAGCTTTCAGGGGCCCGGGGAGCTGTTTTTT. Translation gives CASSFQGPGELFF. The genes are TRBV5-1 and TRBJ2-2, with D possibly TRBD1 on 6 matching bases. CDR3 length equals 13 residues. Germline CDR1 SGHRS, CDR2 YFSETQ. The V end was cut by 2 bases, the J end by 6 bases, with 8 bases between.

The chain links TRBV7-2 to TRBJ1-2; no clear D gene. V was shortened by 2 bases and J by 6 bases, with 13 bases between the two germline ends. There are 14 residues in the CDR3. Germline CDR1 SGHTA, CDR2 FQGNSA. CDR3 sequence: CASSLRTRSDGYTF. CDR3 in DNA: TGTGCCAGCAGCTTAAGGACGAGGTCGGATGGCTACACCTTC.

This sequence joins TRBV19 and TRBJ1-1, with 8 bases fitting TRBD1. CDR3 length: 15 residues. Germline CDR1 LNHDA, CDR2 SQIVND (reference sequence). V was clipped by 6 bases and J by 5 bases; unmatched bases: 11. DNA of the CDR3: TGTGCCAGTAGCACAGGGGGTAATATTTGGACTGAAGCTTTCTTT. Translation gives CASSTGGNIWTEAFF. Full variable domain (missing parts from reference TRBV19 and TRBJ1-1): DGGITQSPKYLFRKEGQNVTLSCEQNLNHDAMYWYRQDPGQGLRLIYYSQIVNDFQKGDIAEGYSVSREKKESFPLTVTSAQKNPTAFYLCASSTGGNIWTEAFFGQGTRLTVV.

This chain uses TRBV5-1 with TRBJ2-7, with 10 nucleotides matching TRBD1. V lost 0 bases, J lost 6 bases, and 6 bases stayed unmatched. CDR3 length: 15 residues. Germline V lookup: CDR1 SGHRS, CDR2 YFSETQ. The CDR3 protein is CASSLAGQGVSEQYF. The CDR3 bases are TGCGCCAGCAGCTTGGCCGGACAGGGGGTCTCCGAGCAGTACTTC.

This clone occurred once. The chain recombines TRBV30 with TRBJ1-4, with D possibly matching TRBD1 (6 bases). V lost 5 bases to trimming and J lost 7 bases, with 14 bases between them. The CDR3 runs to 13 residues. The germline V gene has CDR1 GTSNPN and CDR2 SVGIG (reference sequence). CDR3 amino acids: CAWGRGWSEKLFF. As DNA, the CDR3 is TGTGCCTGGGGGAGGGGGTGGAGTGAAAAACTGTTTTTT.

This chain connects TRBV9 to TRBJ2-5; 12 nucleotides line up with TRBD2. CDR1 and CDR2 (germline): SGDLS, YYNGEE. The CDR3 has 15 amino acids. Germline trimming cut 5 bases from V and 5 bases from J; bases unmatched to any gene: 7. This chain's CDR3 is CASSLAGGRSETQYF. The CDR3 DNA reads TGTGCCAGCAGTCTAGCGGGGGGGCGTAGTGAGACCCAGTACTTC.

This clone came up once. This rearrangement joins TRBV9 to TRBJ2-1; 12 bases align to TRBD2. CDR1 SGDLS and CDR2 YYNGEE come from the germline V gene. With V trimmed by 4 bases and J by 4 bases, 6 bases remained unmatched. The CDR3 consists of 16 residues. CDR3 bases: TGTGCCAGCAGCTTACTTCTAGCGGGAGGGTACAATGAGCAGTTCTTC. Its protein product is CASSLLLAGGYNEQFF. The entire variable domain, with the rest obtained from reference TRBV9 and TRBJ2-1, is as follows: DSGVTQTPKHLITATGQRVTLRCSPRSGDLSVYWYQQSLDQGLQFLIQYYNGEERAKGNILERFSAQQFPDLHSELNLSSLELGDSALYFCASSLLLAGGYNEQFFGPGTRLTVL.

The gene calls are TRBV10-3 and TRBJ1-6; a weak D match, TRBD1 (5 bases). From germline, CDR1 is ENHRY and CDR2 SYGVKD. This CDR3 has 14 residues. V lost 6 bases and J lost 11, with 17 bases in between. CDR3: CAIRSGTPGTPLHF. CDR3 nucleotides: TGTGCCATCAGATCAGGGACGCCCGGGACACCCCTCCACTTT.

The rearrangement links TRBV7-6 to TRBJ2-2, with 9 bases lining up with TRBD2. The J segment lost 2 bases and the V segment lost 1 base, leaving 5 bases of the junction unmatched. Germline assignment: CDR1 SGHVS and CDR2 FNYEAQ. CDR3 length: 17 amino acids. In DNA form, the CDR3 reads TGTGCCAGCAGCTTAGAGGCTAGCGGGGTAAACACCGGGGAGCTGTTTTTT. Translation: CASSLEASGVNTGELFF.

This rearrangement joins TRBV19 to TRBJ2-4; no reliable D call. Trimming removed 0 bases from V and 4 bases from J, with 13 bases in between. In germline, CDR1 is LNHDA, CDR2 SQIVND (reference sequence). There are 16 residues in the CDR3. Here the CDR3 DNA reads TGTGCCAGTAGTATAGACCCAGGTATCAATAAAAACATTCAGTACTTC. Its translation: CASSIDPGINKNIQYF.

This chain's CDR3 is CASSIGLSYNSPLHF. CDR3 nucleotides: TGTGCCAGCAGCATTGGACTCTCCTATAATTCACCCCTCCACTTT. The rearrangement joins TRBV21-1 to TRBJ1-6. TRBV21-1 constitutes a pseudogene. CDR3 size: 15 residues.

The chain combines TRBV30 with TRBJ2-2; D gene ambiguous. Per germline, CDR1 GTSNPN and CDR2 SVGIG (reference sequence). V lost 0 bases, J lost 1 base, and 6 bases lay in between. The length of the CDR3 is 14 residues. CDR3 sequence (DNA): TGTGCCTGGAGTGTGAACAGGAACACCGGGGAGCTGTTTTTT. It yields the protein CAWSVNRNTGELFF.

This chain links TRBV7-9 with TRBJ2-2; possibly TRBD1 for D (5 bases). V was trimmed by 2 bases and J by 4 bases, leaving 11 bases between them. This CDR3 is 15 amino acids long. Looked up from germline, CDR1 is SEHNR and CDR2 is FQNEAQ (reference sequence). CDR3 sequence (DNA): TGTGCCAGCAGCTTATTACCAGGGCCCACCGGGGAGCTGTTTTTT. It encodes CASSLLPGPTGELFF.

The chain links TRBV7-8 to TRBJ2-7; no definite D call. V lost 2 bases to trimming and J lost 5 bases, with 4 bases between them. The CDR3 is 11 amino acids. Germline V gives CDR1 SGHVS, CDR2 FQNEAQ. In DNA form, the CDR3 reads TGTGCCAGCAGCTTAATCGACGAGCAGTACTTC. Amino acid sequence: CASSLIDEQYF. The complete variable domain, with remaining parts taken from reference TRBV7-8 and TRBJ2-7, reads GAGVSQSPRYKVAKRGQDVALRCDPISGHVSLFWYQQALGQGPEFLTYFQNEAQLDKSGLPSDRFFAERPEGSVSTLKIQRTQQEDSAVYLCASSLIDEQYFGPGTRLTVT.